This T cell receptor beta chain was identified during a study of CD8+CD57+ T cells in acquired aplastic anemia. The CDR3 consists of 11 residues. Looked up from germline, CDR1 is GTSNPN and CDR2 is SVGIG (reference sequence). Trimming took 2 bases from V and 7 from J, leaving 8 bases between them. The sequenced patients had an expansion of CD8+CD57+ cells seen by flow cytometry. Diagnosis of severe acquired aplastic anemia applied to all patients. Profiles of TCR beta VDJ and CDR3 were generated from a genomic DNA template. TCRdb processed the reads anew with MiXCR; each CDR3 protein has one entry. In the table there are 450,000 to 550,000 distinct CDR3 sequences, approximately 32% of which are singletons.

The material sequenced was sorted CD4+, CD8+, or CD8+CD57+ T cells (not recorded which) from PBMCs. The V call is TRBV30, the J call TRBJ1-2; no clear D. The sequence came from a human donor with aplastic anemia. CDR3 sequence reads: CAWSLAAGYTF. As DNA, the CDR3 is TGTGCCTGGAGTTTAGCGGCTGGCTACACCTTC.